Below are 30 T cell receptor beta chains sequenced from a single sample in a study of shared clonotypes between healthy human individuals. The protocol was immunoSEQ multiplex PCR, while the TCRdb copy is restricted to in-frame clones and leaves out a portion. The sample lists 2 million to 3 million clones, under 95% seen once, with more than 0.35% in the top ten. The sequencing sample was made of naive CD4+ T cells from PBMCs. Noted subset: CD45RA+ positively selected. Every receptor here comes from a man in his late teens or twenties in good health. Some clones in this sample may be carry-over from other donors' samples.

The chain couples TRBV7-2 to TRBJ1-5, with D possibly matching TRBD1 (6 bases). The CDR3 consists of 15 residues. CDR1 is SGHTA and CDR2 is FQGNSA in the germline V gene. The V gene lost 4 bases and the J gene lost 5 bases, with 15 bases spanning the gap. This CDR3 reads CASSSGGGSYQPQHF. CDR3 nucleotide sequence: TGTGCCAGCAGCTCGGGGGGGGGCTCTTATCAGCCCCAGCATTTT.

The rearrangement uses TRBV7-3 and TRBJ2-1; D possibly corresponds to TRBD2 (5 bases). The CDR3 sequence is 14 residues long. CDR1 SGHTA and CDR2 FQGTGA come from the germline V gene. V shed 6 bases and J shed 3 bases, with 12 bases lying between them. CDR3 sequence reads: CASSQAADYNEQFF. CDR3 bases: TGTGCCAGCAGTCAAGCGGCCGACTACAATGAGCAGTTCTTC.

This sequence joins TRBV11-2 and TRBJ2-1; 13 positions agree with TRBD2. With 3 bases clipped from V and 9 bases from J, the junction kept 8 bases outside the gene matches. This CDR3 contains 16 residues. Germline values: CDR1 SGHAT, CDR2 FQNNGV. CDR3: CASSFRTSGRGSEQFF. CDR3 DNA: TGTGCCAGCAGCTTTAGGACTAGCGGGAGAGGAAGTGAGCAGTTCTTC.

In the case of this clone: The sample holds other DNA sequences that translate to the same CDR3. The rearrangement links TRBV28 to TRBJ1-6; 8 positions agree with TRBD1. The V and J ends lost 8 bases and 9 bases, in that order; junction bases with no gene match: 6. Germline V CDR1 and CDR2: MDHEN, SYDVKM. The CDR3 has 13 residues. CDR3 DNA: TGTGCCAGCCGGGGGACAGGTGGTTCACCCCTCCACTTT. This gives the protein CASRGTGGSPLHF.

V usage is TRBV25-1 and J usage is TRBJ2-7; no clear D gene. The V gene lost 10 bases and the J gene lost 0 bases, with 7 bases spanning the gap. This CDR3 has 11 residues. Germline assignment: CDR1 MGHDK and CDR2 SYGVNS. This chain's CDR3 is CATSNSYEQYF. The CDR3 bases are TGTGCCACCTCGAACTCCTACGAGCAGTACTTC.

This chain links TRBV2 with TRBJ1-2, with a weak D call TRBD1 (5 bases). Trimming took 6 bases from V and 4 from J, leaving 15 bases between them. Germline loops: CDR1 SNHLY, CDR2 FYNNEI. The CDR3 sequence is 14 residues long. This CDR3 is CASRGSGTLYGYTF. CDR3 in DNA: TGTGCCAGCAGGGGGTCGGGGACCCTCTATGGCTACACCTTC.

V usage is TRBV6-1 and J usage is TRBJ1-1; no reliable D call. Germline CDR1 and CDR2: MNHNS and SASEGT. This CDR3 is 16 amino acids long. V was clipped by 4 bases and J by 4 bases, with 19 bases between them. The CDR3 bases are TGTGCCAGCAGTGCTGGGGAGTCCGGCCGGGTCACTGAAGCTTTCTTT. This encodes CASSAGESGRVTEAFF.

The V and J genes are TRBV11-2 and TRBJ2-5, with D unclear. Looked up from germline, CDR1 is SGHAT and CDR2 is FQNNGV. The V and J ends lost 2 bases and 2 bases respectively, with 6 bases between them. The CDR3 runs 13 residues. The CDR3 is CASSLLLQETQYF. Here the CDR3 DNA reads TGTGCCAGCAGCTTACTTTTACAAGAGACCCAGTACTTC.

A remark on this clone: At one end, the junction sequence differs from germline, possibly due to a read error. This chain connects TRBV19 to TRBJ2-4; D not certain. The CDR3 covers 12 residues. Germline V gene sequence: CDR1 LNHDA, CDR2 SQIVND (reference sequence). The CDR3 sequence: CASSLDRDIQYF. In nucleotides, the CDR3 is TGTGCCAGTAGTTTAGATAGGGACATTCAGTACTTC.

The J gene is TRBJ1-1, the V gene TRBV29-1; 9 bases are shared with TRBD1. The J segment lost 1 base and the V segment lost 6 bases, leaving 6 bases of the junction unmatched. The CDR3 has 14 amino acids. The V gene's germline CDR1 is SQVTM and CDR2 ANQGSEA. This CDR3 is CSVDRGLGNTEAFF. CDR3 nucleotides: TGCAGCGTGGACAGGGGATTAGGGAACACTGAAGCTTTCTTT.

This rearrangement joins TRBV7-9 to TRBJ1-6; D unclear. Trimming pared 6 bases from V and 14 bases from J, leaving 11 bases between. CDR3 size: 11 residues. CDR1 SEHNR and CDR2 FQNEAQ come from the germline V gene (reference sequence). The CDR3 DNA follows: TGTGCCAGCAGTCCCGACGTGTCCCTCCACTTT. Amino acids: CASSPDVSLHF. Filled out from reference TRBV7-9 and TRBJ1-6, the complete variable domain reads DTGVSQNPRHKITKRGQNVTFRCDPISEHNRLYWYRQTLGQGPEFLTYFQNEAQLEKSRLLSDRFSAERPKGSFSTLEIQRTEQGDSAMYLCASSPDVSLHFGNGTRLTVT.

J is TRBJ1-1 and V is TRBV30, with D uncertain. The CDR3 length is 12 residues. CDR1 GTSNPN and CDR2 SVGIG come from the germline V gene (reference sequence). Trimming took 4 bases from V and 0 from J, leaving 6 bases between them. DNA for the CDR3: TGTGCCTGGAACAGAATGAACACTGAAGCTTTCTTT. Encoded protein: CAWNRMNTEAFF.

This clone occurred once. This chain joins TRBV5-6 and TRBJ1-4, with D perhaps matching TRBD1 (6 bases). The germline V gene has CDR1 SGHDT and CDR2 YYEEEE. This CDR3 has 15 amino acids. The germline V and J ends were trimmed by 1 base and 8 bases, with 15 bases remaining between them. CDR3 amino acids: CASSLWGRTGEKLFF. CDR3 in DNA: TGTGCCAGCAGCTTGTGGGGGCGGACTGGGGAAAAACTGTTTTTT.

The chain is built from TRBV7-8 and TRBJ2-3; D is ambiguous. The CDR3 is made up of 12 amino acids. Trimming left V 5 bases short and J 6 bases short, with 9 bases between. Germline CDR1 reads SGHVS; CDR2 reads FQNEAQ. DNA of the CDR3: TGTGCCAGCAGCAACCGGGTGGATACGCAGTATTTT. Translating it yields CASSNRVDTQYF.

The count of this clone is one. This sample includes further DNA sequences coding for the same CDR3. The chain combines TRBV5-1 with TRBJ2-3, with TRBD1 matching over 7 bases. CDR1 is SGHRS, CDR2 YFSETQ, per germline. V was clipped by 4 bases and J by 6 bases; unmatched bases: 5. The CDR3 length is 13 residues. Here the CDR3 DNA reads TGCGCCAGCAGCCGGGACAGTGGGGATACGCAGTATTTT. The encoded protein is CASSRDSGDTQYF.

As concerns this clone: This CDR3 is also generated by other DNA sequences in the sample. The CDR3 sequence is CASSYSGPGETQYF. The DNA of the CDR3 is TGTGCCAGCAGTTACTCGGGACCGGGGGAGACCCAGTACTTC. The V and J genes are TRBV6-5 and TRBJ2-5; D possibly uses TRBD1 or TRBD2 (5 bases each). V was shortened by 0 bases and J by 5 bases, with 10 bases between the two germline ends. The CDR3 is made up of 14 amino acids. CDR1 is MNHEY, CDR2 SVGAGI, per germline.

As regards this clone: The sample contains more than one DNA sequence encoding this CDR3. As DNA, the CDR3 is TGTGCCAGCAGTCCCGGTGGGGCCTTGAACACTGAAGCTTTCTTT. Encoded protein: CASSPGGALNTEAFF. V usage is TRBV28 and J usage is TRBJ1-1; tentative D call: TRBD1 (5 bases). The CDR3 contains 15 residues. Germline V CDR1 and CDR2: MDHEN, SYDVKM. V lost 5 bases and J lost 0, with 13 bases in between.

The J gene is TRBJ2-1, the V gene TRBV25-1; D is uncertain. Germline V gene sequence: CDR1 MGHDK, CDR2 SYGVNS. Trimming removed 5 bases at V and 0 bases at J, with 8 bases between. The length of the CDR3 is 14 residues. The CDR3 DNA reads as TGTGCCAGCAGTCTATCAAACTCCTACAATGAGCAGTTCTTC. Translated: CASSLSNSYNEQFF.

The J gene is TRBJ2-7, the V gene TRBV5-1; D possibly corresponds to TRBD1 (6 bases). CDR1 and CDR2 (germline): SGHRS, YFSETQ. The CDR3 runs 15 residues. The V end was cut by 0 bases, the J end by 6 bases, with 16 bases between. The CDR3 DNA follows: TGCGCCAGCAGCTTGGAAGGGACATCGGTACTCGAGCAGTACTTC. Translated, it gives CASSLEGTSVLEQYF.

The chain couples TRBV28 to TRBJ1-5; D is ambiguous. Germline V gene lookup returns CDR1 MDHEN and CDR2 SYDVKM. The CDR3 loop spans 14 amino acids. The V end was cut by 3 bases, the J end by 6 bases, with 12 bases between. In DNA, the CDR3 is TGTGCCAGCAGTTTGGGCAGACCGACTCAGCCCCAGCATTTT. This translates into CASSLGRPTQPQHF.

CDR3 DNA: TGTGCCAGCAGTAAAGAACGGGACCAAAGGGCACATGGCTACACCTTC. Translation: CASSKERDQRAHGYTF. J is TRBJ1-2 and V is TRBV6-6, with D possibly TRBD1 on 5 matching bases. The V end was cut by 5 bases, the J end by 6 bases, with 22 bases between. The length of the CDR3 is 16 residues. CDR1 and CDR2 (germline): MNHNY, SVGAGI (reference sequence).

The J gene is TRBJ2-3, the V gene TRBV6-5; 9 bases map to TRBD1. With V trimmed by 11 bases and J by 6 bases, 9 bases remained unmatched. The CDR3 length is 13 residues. Looked up from germline, CDR1 is MNHEY and CDR2 is SVGAGI. CDR3 sequence: CAVRGQGRDTQYF. The CDR3 DNA reads TGTGCCGTACGGGGACAGGGCAGGGATACGCAGTATTTT.

Notes on this clone: This sample includes further DNA sequences coding for the same CDR3. The chain combines TRBV28 with TRBJ2-7; 7 nucleotides align to TRBD2. This CDR3 is built from 15 residues. J lost 2 bases, V lost 2 bases, and 6 bases had no gene match. Germline-derived CDR1 and CDR2 are MDHEN and SYDVKM. The CDR3 loop reads CASSLGAGVPYEQYF. The CDR3 DNA is TGTGCCAGCAGTTTAGGTGCGGGGGTACCCTACGAGCAGTACTTC.

The rearrangement uses TRBV5-7 and TRBJ1-5, with D maybe TRBD1 (5 bases). TRBV5-7 carries the ORF label, with uncertain function. V lost 2 bases and J 1 base, leaving 19 bases between the germline ends. The CDR3 contains 18 residues. The CDR3 coding sequence is TGTGCCAGCAGCTTAAGGAGGGTTTGGGGGGAAAGCAATCAGCCCCAGCATTTT. Translated: CASSLRRVWGESNQPQHF.

This clone appeared a single time. The V call is TRBV9, the J call TRBJ2-2, with 10 nucleotides matching TRBD2. The V gene end was trimmed by 6 bases and the J gene end by 5 bases; junction bases not matched to a gene: 13. This CDR3 has 17 amino acids. CDR1 and CDR2 from the germline V gene are SGDLS and YYNGEE. CDR3: CASTQGGLAGETGELFF. The CDR3 DNA follows: TGTGCCAGCACCCAAGGTGGGCTAGCGGGAGAAACCGGGGAGCTGTTTTTT.

The V and J genes are TRBV21-1 and TRBJ1-1; the table gives TRBD1 as D, unverified against the DNA. TRBV21-1 is a pseudogene segment. This CDR3 has 16 residues. CDR3 residues: CASSKVLDREGTEAFF. The CDR3 DNA follows: TGTGCCAGCAGCAAAGTGTTGGACAGGGAGGGAACTGAAGCTTTCTTT.

The chain is built from TRBV23-1 and TRBJ2-5; D not certain. TRBV23-1 falls under the ORF class, with uncertain function. The CDR3 is made up of 13 amino acids. V lost 3 bases and J 1 base, leaving 6 bases between the germline ends. The CDR3 DNA follows: TGCGCCAGCAGTCATAGCAGCCAAGAGACCCAGTACTTC. Translating it yields CASSHSSQETQYF.

This clone has a single count. This chain joins TRBV14 and TRBJ2-7; 9 nucleotides line up with TRBD2. V shed 1 base and J 4 bases; nucleotides not matched to a gene: 11. CDR3 size: 17 residues. Germline CDR1 is SGHDN and CDR2 is FVKESK. The DNA for the CDR3 is TGTGCCAGCAGCCAAGGATTTTATGCTAGCGGGAAATACGAGCAGTACTTC. Its protein is CASSQGFYASGKYEQYF.

As regards this clone: The same CDR3 also results from other DNA sequences found in this sample. This sequence joins TRBV5-1 and TRBJ2-3; the match to TRBD2 covers 13 bases. This CDR3 is 16 amino acids long. The germline V gene has CDR1 SGHRS and CDR2 YFSETQ. V was pared by 0 bases and J by 5 bases, with 3 bases of the junction left unmatched. CDR3 in amino acids: CASSLGLAGGVDTQYF. DNA of the CDR3: TGCGCCAGCAGCTTGGGACTAGCGGGAGGTGTAGATACGCAGTATTTT.

The V gene is TRBV6-1, the J gene TRBJ2-3; 9 bases fit TRBD2. CDR1 MNHNS and CDR2 SASEGT come from the germline V gene. The CDR3 covers 13 residues. V gave up 1 base and J gave up 9 bases; unmatched junction bases: 2. The DNA of the CDR3 is TGTGCCAGCAGTGAAGGGACTAGCGCAACGCAGTATTTT. Encoded protein: CASSEGTSATQYF.